Below are 28 T cell receptor beta chains sequenced from a single sample in a study of CD8 T cells in Susac syndrome. Reverse transcription used about 0.5 to 1 ug RNA and random hexamers. TCRdb re-called the immunoSEQ multiplex PCR reads through MiXCR, storing one row per CDR3 protein. The sample includes hundreds of thousands of distinct CDR3 sequences, just over 90% of them seen just once. Sequencing used CD4+ T cells from PBMCs. Source of these receptors: a human donor with multiple sclerosis.

This chain links TRBV5-6 with TRBJ2-1; 7 nucleotides line up with TRBD2. Trimming took 4 bases from V and 9 from J; bases not matched to a gene: 1. This CDR3 is built from 11 residues. Germline assignment: CDR1 SGHDT and CDR2 YYEEEE. The CDR3 DNA reads TGTGCCAGCAGCGAGCGGGGTGAGCAGTTCTTC. This codes for CASSERGEQFF.

J is TRBJ1-2 and V is TRBV24-1, with TRBD1 matching over 7 bases. V was clipped by 3 bases and J by 5 bases; unmatched bases: 8. CDR3 size: 15 residues. Germline V lookup: CDR1 KGHDR, CDR2 SFDVKD. CDR3 loop: CATSDSPDRNYGYTF. CDR3 nucleotides: TGTGCCACCAGTGATAGCCCGGACAGGAATTATGGCTACACCTTC.

This clonotype occurred once. The rearrangement links TRBV4-1 to TRBJ1-2, with D tentatively TRBD1 (6 bases). V was cut by 5 bases and J by 2 bases, with 12 bases left in between. The CDR3 spans 14 residues. CDR1 is MGHRA and CDR2 is YSYEKL in the germline V gene. The CDR3 region is CASSNTGRNYGYTF. The CDR3 DNA follows: TGCGCCAGCAGCAACACAGGGCGAAACTATGGCTACACCTTC.

The V gene is TRBV4-1, the J gene TRBJ2-3, with 8 bases lining up with TRBD2. CDR1 and CDR2 (germline): MGHRA, YSYEKL. The CDR3 runs to 16 residues. V dropped 0 bases and J dropped 3; count of bases not matched to a gene: 5. For the CDR3, the DNA is TGCGCCAGCAGCCAAGAACCGGGGGGGGCTACAGATACGCAGTATTTT. The encoded protein is CASSQEPGGATDTQYF.

The chain links TRBV20-1 to TRBJ1-2, with a possible D match to TRBD1 (5 bases). V was trimmed by 0 bases and J by 2 bases, leaving 10 bases between them. Germline V gene lookup returns CDR1 DFQATT and CDR2 SNEGSKA (reference sequence). The CDR3 covers 14 residues. The chain's CDR3 is CSAREPQGNYGYTF. Here the CDR3 DNA reads TGCAGTGCTAGAGAACCTCAGGGAAACTATGGCTACACCTTC.

This clonotype has only one observation. V is TRBV7-2 and J is TRBJ2-7; the match to TRBD2 covers 9 bases. From germline, CDR1 is SGHTA and CDR2 FQGNSA. The CDR3 is 16 residues long. V dropped 8 bases and J dropped 2; count of bases not matched to a gene: 13. The CDR3 spells CASRPRRGRGTYEQYV. DNA of the CDR3: TGTGCCAGCCGCCCAAGGCGCGGGAGGGGGACCTACGAGCAGTACGTC.

The chain links TRBV7-9 to TRBJ1-4; 10 positions agree with TRBD1. V was clipped by 5 bases and J by 5 bases; unmatched bases: 2. Germline lookup yields CDR1 SEHNR and CDR2 FQNEAQ (reference sequence). The CDR3 has 14 residues. The CDR3 DNA reads TGTGCCAGCAGCACGGGACAGGGGAATGAAAAACTGTTTTTT. Protein: CASSTGQGNEKLFF.

The V gene is TRBV3-1, the J gene TRBJ1-3, with D maybe TRBD1 (5 bases). The ends were cut back, 4 bases at V and 1 base at J, with 11 bases in the middle. CDR1 and CDR2 from the germline V gene are LGHDT and YNNKEL (reference sequence). The CDR3 is 15 amino acids. The CDR3 region is CASSLRGRSGNTIYF. The CDR3 DNA reads TGTGCCAGCAGCCTCCGGGGGAGATCTGGAAACACCATATATTTT.

A single count supports this clonotype. The rearrangement uses TRBV29-1 and TRBJ2-7; D is tentatively TRBD1 or TRBD2 (5 bases each). The CDR3 consists of 12 residues. CDR1 is SQVTM, CDR2 ANQGSEA, per germline. The germline V and J ends were trimmed by 4 bases and 7 bases, with 14 bases remaining between them. CDR3 region: CSVGQGEREQYF. The CDR3 DNA reads TGCAGCGTTGGTCAGGGTGAGCGGGAGCAGTACTTC.

V usage is TRBV23-1 and J usage is TRBJ2-3; maybe TRBD1 (6 bases). TRBV23-1 is placed among ORFs of uncertain function. V dropped 10 bases and J dropped 4 bases, with 21 bases sitting between them. This CDR3 has 15 residues. Here the CDR3 DNA reads TGCGCCAACCAAGACAGGTGCTATGGCCCAGATACGCAGTATTTT. Residues: CANQDRCYGPDTQYF.

The chain has TRBV5-6 and TRBJ1-2; D unresolved. Germline-derived CDR1 and CDR2 are SGHDT and YYEEEE. The CDR3 runs 12 residues. The V end was cut by 3 bases, the J end by 6 bases, with 9 bases between. The DNA for the CDR3 is TGTGCCAGCAGCTCACAGTGGAATGGCTACACCTTC. Translating gives CASSSQWNGYTF. Filled out from reference TRBV5-6 and TRBJ1-2, the complete variable domain reads DAGVTQSPTHLIKTRGQQVTLRCSPKSGHDTVSWYQQALGQGPQFIFQYYEEEERQRGNFPDRFSGHQFPNYSSELNVNALLLGDSALYLCASSSQWNGYTFGSGTRLTVV.

The chain joins TRBV5-1 to TRBJ1-1; D is unresolved. The length of the CDR3 is 15 residues. V gave up 0 bases and J gave up 3 bases, with 12 bases separating them. Germline-derived CDR1 and CDR2 are SGHRS and YFSETQ. The CDR3 loop is CASSLAPGRDTEAFF. As DNA, the CDR3 is TGCGCCAGCAGCTTGGCCCCGGGGAGGGACACTGAAGCTTTCTTT.

V and J are TRBV7-9 and TRBJ2-7; the D gene is possibly TRBD1 (5 bases). From germline, CDR1 is SEHNR and CDR2 FQNEAQ (reference sequence). The CDR3 has 13 amino acids. V lost 5 bases, J lost 6 bases, and 14 bases lay in between. The CDR3: CASSVTSGFEQYF. The CDR3 DNA follows: TGTGCCAGCAGCGTAACCTCAGGGTTCGAGCAGTACTTC.

V usage is TRBV5-1 and J usage is TRBJ2-7; maybe TRBD1 (6 bases). CDR1 SGHRS and CDR2 YFSETQ come from the germline V gene. CDR3 length equals 14 residues. The germline V and J ends were trimmed by 4 bases and 6 bases, with 17 bases remaining between them. CDR3 in amino acids: CASSPGEGGSEQYF. The CDR3 DNA reads TGCGCCAGCAGCCCCGGAGAAGGGGGAAGCGAGCAGTACTTC.

The chain combines TRBV14 with TRBJ1-5; the D gene is possibly TRBD1 (6 bases). The CDR3 is 15 amino acids. The germline gives CDR1 SGHDN, CDR2 FVKESK. The V end lost 4 bases, the J end lost 1 base, and 11 bases lay between the germline ends. In DNA form, the CDR3 reads TGTGCCAGCAGCCCTTACAGGGCAAGCAATCAGCCCCAGCATTTT. As protein: CASSPYRASNQPQHF. The complete variable domain, with remaining parts taken from reference TRBV14 and TRBJ1-5, reads EAGVTQFPSHSVIEKGQTVTLRCDPISGHDNLYWYRRVMGKEIKFLLHFVKESKQDESGMPNNRFLAERTGGTYSTLKVQPAELEDSGVYFCASSPYRASNQPQHFGDGTRLSIL.

This rearrangement joins TRBV29-1 to TRBJ1-1; no clear D. Germline lookup yields CDR1 SQVTM and CDR2 ANQGSEA. V was cut by 4 bases and J by 11 bases, with 20 bases left in between. This CDR3 contains 13 residues. CDR3 residues: CSVVGSAGSAAFF. CDR3 bases: TGCAGCGTTGTGGGGAGTGCAGGCAGCGCGGCTTTCTTT. The whole variable domain, filled in from reference TRBV29-1 and TRBJ1-1, reads SAVISQKPSRDICQRGTSLTIQCQVDSQVTMMFWYRQQPGQSLTLIATANQGSEATYESGFVIDKFPISRPNLTFSTLTVSNMSPEDSSIYLCSVVGSAGSAAFFGQGTRLTVV.

V gene TRBV20-1 combines with J gene TRBJ1-3; D may be TRBD1 (6 bases). Germline V lookup: CDR1 DFQATT, CDR2 SNEGSKA (reference sequence). The CDR3 runs 14 residues. Trimming removed 2 bases from V and 3 bases from J, with 11 bases in between. The CDR3 protein is CSARHGQIGNTIYF. The CDR3, as DNA: TGCAGTGCTAGACACGGACAGATTGGAAACACCATATATTTT.

The chain employs TRBV19 and TRBJ1-5; D might be TRBD1 (6 bases). The germline CDR1 and CDR2 sequences are LNHDA and SQIVND (reference sequence). The CDR3 covers 16 residues. Trimming stripped 2 bases from V and 7 bases from J, with 18 bases between. The CDR3 sequence: CASSITLDSPRQPQHF. CDR3 nucleotides: TGTGCCAGTAGTATAACCCTGGACAGCCCCAGACAGCCCCAGCATTTT.

This clonotype was found once. The V and J genes are TRBV7-8 and TRBJ1-2; 9 nucleotides align to TRBD1. The CDR3 runs 17 residues. Germline CDR1 SGHVS, CDR2 FQNEAQ. V lost 4 bases, J lost 6 bases, and 15 bases stayed unmatched. This chain's CDR3 is CASSSYPGQGGGHGYTF. CDR3 sequence (DNA): TGTGCCAGCAGCTCTTACCCGGGACAGGGAGGGGGCCATGGCTACACCTTC.

The chain recombines TRBV14 with TRBJ1-2; possibly TRBD1 for D (6 bases). Per the germline V gene, CDR1 is SGHDN and CDR2 is FVKESK. V was trimmed by 4 bases and J by 4 bases, leaving 10 bases between them. This CDR3 has 13 residues. CDR3 in amino acids: CASSRTGIYGYTF. As DNA, the CDR3 is TGTGCCAGCAGCCGAACAGGGATCTATGGCTACACCTTC.

DNA for the CDR3: TGCAGTGCTGTCTTGGGGCAGGAGACCCAGTACTTC. Encoded protein: CSAVLGQETQYF. V gene TRBV20-1 combines with J gene TRBJ2-5, with D possibly matching TRBD1 (5 bases). CDR1 and CDR2 (germline): DFQATT, SNEGSKA (reference sequence). The CDR3 totals 12 residues. Trimming left V 5 bases short and J 5 bases short, with 12 bases between.

The chain joins TRBV7-3 to TRBJ2-5, with D possibly TRBD1 on 6 matching bases. Per the germline V gene, CDR1 is SGHTA and CDR2 is FQGTGA. This CDR3 spans 13 amino acids. Trimming pared 3 bases from V and 5 bases from J, leaving 10 bases between. The chain's CDR3 is CASSLTTGETQYF. For the CDR3, the DNA is TGTGCCAGCAGCTTGACAACAGGGGAGACCCAGTACTTC.

The genes are TRBV19 and TRBJ2-5; tentative D call: TRBD1 (6 bases). Trimming took 6 bases from V and 1 from J, leaving 12 bases between them. The CDR3 is 14 amino acids. Germline assignment: CDR1 LNHDA and CDR2 SQIVND (reference sequence). The CDR3 is CASSLTGIQETQYF. The CDR3 DNA follows: TGTGCCAGTAGCCTTACAGGGATCCAAGAGACCCAGTACTTC.

The chain's CDR3 is CASSYVPGQGIGNTIYF. CDR3 in DNA: TGTGCCAGCAGTTACGTCCCGGGACAGGGGATTGGAAACACCATATATTTT. The chain has TRBV6-5 and TRBJ1-3; 10 positions match TRBD1. Trimming at V came to 2 bases and at J to 3 bases, leaving 7 bases not matched to a gene. Germline assignment: CDR1 MNHEY and CDR2 SVGAGI. The CDR3 is 17 residues long.

This chain connects TRBV19 to TRBJ1-5; D unresolved. Germline assignment: CDR1 LNHDA and CDR2 SQIVND (reference sequence). The CDR3 has 15 residues. Trimming cost V 4 bases and J 1 base, with 11 bases left between them. CDR3 region: CASSSVSGSNQPQHF. CDR3 DNA sequence: TGTGCCAGTAGTAGCGTAAGTGGGAGCAATCAGCCCCAGCATTTT.

Worth noting for this clonotype: Germline is not matched at one junction end, which may reflect a read error. V usage is TRBV12-3 or TRBV12-4 and J usage is TRBJ2-3; 7 bases line up with TRBD1. The CDR3 has 11 amino acids. The CDR3 is CASSAGTEREF. The CDR3 bases are TGTGCCAGCAGCGCCGGGACAGAGAGAGAATTT.

This chain connects TRBV29-1 to TRBJ1-5; 7 bases are shared with TRBD1. CDR1 is SQVTM, CDR2 ANQGSEA, per germline. The J segment lost 6 bases and the V segment lost 1 base, leaving 12 bases of the junction unmatched. The CDR3 covers 16 residues. The CDR3, as DNA: TGCAGCGTTGAAGTCGCCCCGGGAGGGGGCGGTCAGCCCCAGCATTTT. This gives the protein CSVEVAPGGGGQPQHF.

The chain couples TRBV5-4 to TRBJ2-2; 12 nucleotides agree with TRBD2. This CDR3 is built from 17 residues. V lost 0 bases to trimming and J lost 7 bases; unmatched junction nucleotides: 7. Germline CDR1 reads SGHNT; CDR2 reads YYREEE (reference sequence). CDR3 nucleotide sequence: TGTGCCAGCAGCTTGGGCCTAGCGGGGGGGCTAGGCGGGGAGCTGTTTTTT. Residues: CASSLGLAGGLGGELFF. The whole variable domain, filled in from reference TRBV5-4 and TRBJ2-2, reads ETGVTQSPTHLIKTRGQQVTLRCSSQSGHNTVSWYQQALGQGPQFIFQYYREEENGRGNFPPRFSGLQFPNYSSELNVNALELDDSALYLCASSLGLAGGLGGELFFGEGSRLTVL.